Listed below are T cell receptor beta chains from one sample, sequenced in a study of OX40 agonist ivuxolimab in advanced cancers. This table comes from immunoSEQ multiplex PCR, and its TCRdb copy is limited to in-frame clones, with some not included. Here the sample spans 51,000 or so clones, roughly 78% being singletons. The material sequenced was CD4+ or CD8+ T cells sorted from blood, taken in a trial of the OX40 agonist ivuxolimab. The receptors were sampled from an adult with an advanced solid tumor such as melanoma, head and neck, liver or kidney cancer. Each CDR3 is given with its conserved first and last residue. Fields, in order: clone size, J gene, D gene, V gene, CDR3 DNA, CDR3 protein. The D gene is left open where the match is weak. Size tells how often a clone was seen (once, few, many) or the class of an expanded clone, and some rows leave it out.

-,TRBJ2-3,-,TRBV5-1,TGCGCCAGCAGAATCAGAGCCTCCAGCACAGATACGCAGTATTTT,CASRIRASSTDTQYF
-,TRBJ1-2,-,TRBV19,TGTGCCAGTAGACACAGTCCTGGCGGCTACACCTTC,CASRHSPGGYTF
-,TRBJ2-1,TRBD1,TRBV6-5,TGTGCCAGCAGAGGGGGCTTAGCTTACAATGAGCAGTTCTTC,CASRGGLAYNEQFF
few,TRBJ2-5,-,TRBV6-1,TGTGCCAGCAGTGAATCTGGACCCGCGGAGAAGACCCAGTACTTC,CASSESGPAEKTQYF
-,TRBJ2-1,TRBD2,TRBV7-6,TGTGCCAGCAGCCGACTAGCGGGAACTATCAATGAGCAGTTCTTC,CASSRLAGTINEQFF
-,TRBJ2-5,-,TRBV11-2,TGTGCCAGCAGCTCGGACAGCATAGAGACCCAGTACTTC,CASSSDSIETQYF
-,TRBJ2-3,TRBD1,TRBV18,TGTGCCAGCTCACCAAGGGGACAGATCACAGATACGCAGTATTTT,CASSPRGQITDTQYF
-,TRBJ2-5,-,TRBV6-4,TGTGCCAGCAGTGACTTCCCGGGGGAGACCCAGTACTTC,CASSDFPGETQYF
-,TRBJ1-2,-,TRBV6-4,TGTGCCAGCAGTGACTCGGCAGGGGTGAAGGGCTACACCTTC,CASSDSAGVKGYTF
once,TRBJ1-5,-,TRBV19,TGTGCCAGTAGCCCAGCGGCCGACATTAGCAATCAGCCCCAGCATTTT,CASSPAADISNQPQHF
once,TRBJ2-1,-,TRBV7-6,TGTGCCAGCAGCTTCTCCCTGTCCTACAATGAGCAGTTCTTC,CASSFSLSYNEQFF
-,TRBJ2-7,TRBD2,TRBV4-3,TGCGCCAGCAGCCAAGAAAGGTTTCGGGGGGGCCTTACCTACGAGCAGTACTTC,CASSQERFRGGLTYEQYF
-,TRBJ2-7,-,TRBV28,TGTGCCAGCAGGTCGGACCACCTTCCTGGCGAGCAGTACTTC,CASRSDHLPGEQYF
once,TRBJ2-3,TRBD2,TRBV5-1,TGCGCCAGCAGCCAATTTAGCGGGGGGCCTAGCACAGATACGCAGTATTTT,CASSQFSGGPSTDTQYF
-,TRBJ1-3,-,TRBV29-1,TGCAGCGTTTGGGGAGGGACTGGAAACACCATATATTTT,CSVWGGTGNTIYF
-,TRBJ2-7,TRBD2,TRBV5-1,TGCGCCAGCAGCCCCCTAGCGGGGAGCTACGAGCAGTACTTC,CASSPLAGSYEQYF
-,TRBJ1-2,-,TRBV6-5,TGTGCCAGCAGTTACGGGCCGGACTATGGCTACACCTTC,CASSYGPDYGYTF
-,TRBJ2-1,-,TRBV11-3,TGTGCCAGCAGCTTTAGGGGGGGTGAGCAGTTCTTC,CASSFRGGEQFF
once,TRBJ2-2,-,TRBV15,TGTGCCACCAGCAGAGGGGTTACCGGGGAGCTGTTTTTT,CATSRGVTGELFF
few,TRBJ1-6,-,TRBV13,TGTGCCAGCAGCTTGGGACATCGCCTCTCACCCCTCCACTTT,CASSLGHRLSPLHF
-,TRBJ2-2,-,TRBV27,TGTGCCAGCACGAACCGGGGGTTTAGGACCACCGGGGAGCTGTTTTTT,CASTNRGFRTTGELFF
-,TRBJ1-6,-,TRBV27,TGTGCCAGCAGCTCAAAGGCTGCTACTAATTCACCCCTCCACTTT,CASSSKAATNSPLHF
-,TRBJ2-1,-,TRBV5-1,TGCGCCAGCAGCTTGGCCCCGGGGCTAGCCAACGAGCAGTTCTTC,CASSLAPGLANEQFF
-,TRBJ1-1,-,TRBV18,TGTGCCAGCTCAGAGGGGGGCCTAGGCAACACTGAAGCTTTCTTT,CASSEGGLGNTEAFF
-,TRBJ2-7,TRBD2,TRBV9,TGTGCCAGCAGCGTGGACACTAGCGGGATCGGGGAGCAGCACTTC,CASSVDTSGIGEQHF
once,TRBJ1-1,-,TRBV7-9,TGTGCCAGCAGCGCGGGACAACTTCAGAACACTGAAGCTTTCTTT,CASSAGQLQNTEAFF
-,TRBJ2-1,TRBD1,TRBV5-4,TGTGCCAGCAGTAAGCCCAAGGGACAGGAGATCAATGAGCAGTTCTTC,CASSKPKGQEINEQFF
few,TRBJ1-3,-,TRBV6-5,TGTGCCAGCAGGCCCTCAGGGGCTGCTGGAAACACCATATATTTT,CASRPSGAAGNTIYF
-,TRBJ2-4,-,TRBV7-9,TGTGCCAGCAGCCCCCGGGACACTCAGTACTTC,CASSPRDTQYF
-,TRBJ2-7,TRBD1,TRBV7-2,TGTGCCAGCAGCTTAGCGGGAGAGGGGGCCGAGCAGTACTTC,CASSLAGEGAEQYF
-,TRBJ2-7,TRBD2,TRBV9,TGTGCCAGCAGCGTCGCTAGCGGGTCCTACGAGCAGTACTTC,CASSVASGSYEQYF